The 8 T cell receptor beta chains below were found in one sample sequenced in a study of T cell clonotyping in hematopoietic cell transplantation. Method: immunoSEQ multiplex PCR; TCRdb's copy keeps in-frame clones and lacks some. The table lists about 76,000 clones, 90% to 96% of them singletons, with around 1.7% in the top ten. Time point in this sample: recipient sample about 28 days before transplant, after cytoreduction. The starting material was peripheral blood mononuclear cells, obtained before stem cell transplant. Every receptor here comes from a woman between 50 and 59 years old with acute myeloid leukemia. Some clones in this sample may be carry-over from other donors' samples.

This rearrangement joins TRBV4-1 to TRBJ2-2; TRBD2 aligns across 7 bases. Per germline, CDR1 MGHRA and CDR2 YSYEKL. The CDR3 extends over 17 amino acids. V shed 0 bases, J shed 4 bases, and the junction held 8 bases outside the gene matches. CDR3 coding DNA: TGCGCCAGCAGCCAAGATCGTGGTCTAGCGGTCACCGGGGAGCTGTTTTTT. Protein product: CASSQDRGLAVTGELFF.

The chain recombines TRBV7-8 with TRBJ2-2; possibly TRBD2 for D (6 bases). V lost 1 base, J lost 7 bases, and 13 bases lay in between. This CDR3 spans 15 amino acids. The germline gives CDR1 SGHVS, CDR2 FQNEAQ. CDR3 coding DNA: TGTGCCAGCAGCTTAGGTTGGAGGGAGTACGGGGAGCTGTTTTTT. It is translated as CASSLGWREYGELFF.

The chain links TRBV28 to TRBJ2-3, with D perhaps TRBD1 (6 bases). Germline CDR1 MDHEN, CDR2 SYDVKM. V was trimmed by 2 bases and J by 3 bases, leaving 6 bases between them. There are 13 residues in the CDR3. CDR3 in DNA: TGTGCCAGCAGTTTACAGGGGACAGATACGCAGTATTTT. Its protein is CASSLQGTDTQYF.

The CDR3, as DNA: TGCGCCAGCAGCTTTGTAGGAGTCGGGACCGGGGAGCTGTTTTTT. Translated: CASSFVGVGTGELFF. V gene TRBV5-1 combines with J gene TRBJ2-2; no firm D call. CDR3 length: 15 residues. Trimming took off 2 bases at V and 5 bases at J, with 13 bases between the two ends. CDR1 and CDR2 (germline): SGHRS, YFSETQ.

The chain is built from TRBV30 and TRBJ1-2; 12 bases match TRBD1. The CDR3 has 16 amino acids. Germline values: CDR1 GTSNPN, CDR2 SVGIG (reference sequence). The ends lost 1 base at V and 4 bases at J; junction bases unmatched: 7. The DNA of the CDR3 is TGTGCCTGGAGTGCGTCCGGGACAGGGGGCTTCTATGGCTACACCTTC. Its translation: CAWSASGTGGFYGYTF.

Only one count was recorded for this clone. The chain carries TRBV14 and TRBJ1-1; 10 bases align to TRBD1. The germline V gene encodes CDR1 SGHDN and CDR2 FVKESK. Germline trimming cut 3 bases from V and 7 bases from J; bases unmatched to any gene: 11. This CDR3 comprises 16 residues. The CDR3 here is CASSHLTGGSRGEAFF. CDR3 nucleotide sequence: TGTGCCAGCAGCCATTTGACAGGGGGCTCGAGGGGTGAAGCTTTCTTT.

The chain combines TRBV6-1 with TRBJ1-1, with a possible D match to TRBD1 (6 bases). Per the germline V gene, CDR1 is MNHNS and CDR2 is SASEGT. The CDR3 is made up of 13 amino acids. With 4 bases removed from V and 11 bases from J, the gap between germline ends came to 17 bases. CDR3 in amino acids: CASSAQTGSWAFF. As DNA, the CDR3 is TGTGCCAGCAGTGCCCAAACAGGGAGCTGGGCTTTCTTT.

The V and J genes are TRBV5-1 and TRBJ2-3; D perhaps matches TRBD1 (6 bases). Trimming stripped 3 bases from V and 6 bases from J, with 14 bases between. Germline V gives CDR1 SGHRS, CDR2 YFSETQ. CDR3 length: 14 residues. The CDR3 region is CASSYGQPRDTQYF. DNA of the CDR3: TGCGCCAGCAGCTACGGACAGCCTAGGGATACGCAGTATTTT.